This T cell receptor beta chain was identified during a study of T cells expressing NK-cell markers. General study findings and limits: Dominant NKG2C+ clonotypes in roughly six donors made up about 1.0-7.0% of CD8+ T cells. The study found these clonotypes also leading the CD3+CD56-NKG2C+ fraction in several donors.

A word on this clonotype: The antigen is undetermined.

The CDR3 covers 12 residues. No DNA is given; TCRdb re-called the 5' RACE reads and lists each CDR3 protein once. This sample's clone table lists approximately 150,000 distinct CDR3 sequences. The chain employs TRBV12-3 or TRBV12-4 and TRBJ1-2; no DNA is available, so the TRBD1 call from TCRdb remains unchecked. Sequencing was performed on blood T cells: a sorted CD56 or NKG2C T cell subset, CD4+ or CD8+ T cells, or bulk PBMC T cells (not recorded which). The receptor was derived from a man in his late teens or twenties in good health. This chain's CDR3 is CASTHRDRRTTF.